One and the same sample provided the 14 T cell receptor beta chains below, sequenced in a study of PD-1 blockade in classical Hodgkin lymphoma. Repertoires were generated with immunoSEQ multiplex PCR, while TCRdb's copy carries only in-frame clones and drops some. This sample has about 90,000 clones, with about nine tenths found just once. The time point: cycle 4 day 1 (C4D1), after about 6 weeks of nivolumab. With no exception, relapse followed autologous stem cell transplantation in all patients, and brentuximab vedotin exposure varied. The material was peripheral blood mononuclear cells (PBMCs), obtained before the fourth cycle of nivolumab. Receptors originate from a human donor with classical Hodgkin lymphoma.

The chain carries TRBV5-4 and TRBJ2-3, with D uncertain. Looked up from germline, CDR1 is SGHNT and CDR2 is YYREEE (reference sequence). Trimming took 5 bases from V and 10 from J, leaving 17 bases between them. The CDR3 spans 13 residues. Here the CDR3 reads CASRPKSVSAQYF. CDR3 nucleotides: TGTGCCAGCAGGCCCAAGAGCGTCTCAGCGCAGTATTTT.

The chain joins TRBV7-2 to TRBJ2-5; D is possibly TRBD1 (5 bases). The CDR3 is 14 residues long. The V and J ends lost 2 bases and 2 bases respectively, with 9 bases between them. CDR1 is SGHTA, CDR2 FQGNSA, per germline. The chain's CDR3 is CASSLLAGQETQYF. CDR3 coding DNA: TGTGCCAGCAGCTTATTGGCAGGGCAAGAGACCCAGTACTTC.

This clone was picked up a small number of times. The chain uses TRBV25-1 and TRBJ1-5; D perhaps matches TRBD1 (5 bases). The V gene's germline CDR1 is MGHDK and CDR2 SYGVNS. The CDR3 extends over 15 amino acids. Trimming stripped 2 bases from V and 5 bases from J, with 13 bases between. CDR3 in amino acids: CASSEGTGGDQPQHF. The CDR3 DNA reads as TGTGCCAGCAGTGAAGGCACAGGTGGAGATCAGCCCCAGCATTTT.

Points on this clone: The same CDR3 also results from other DNA sequences found in this sample. The chain joins TRBV2 to TRBJ1-3, with TRBD1 identical over 7 bases. The CDR3 loop spans 14 amino acids. Germline CDR1 is SNHLY and CDR2 is FYNNEI. V lost 4 bases to trimming and J lost 2 bases; unmatched junction nucleotides: 2. The CDR3 DNA reads TGTGCCAGCAGTGCAACAGGGGCTGGAAACACCATATATTTT. Encoded protein: CASSATGAGNTIYF. Drawing the rest from reference TRBV2 and TRBJ1-3, the complete variable domain is EPEVTQTPSHQVTQMGQEVILRCVPISNHLYFYWYRQILGQKVEFLVSFYNNEISEKSEIFDDQFSVERPDGSNFTLKIRSTKLEDSAMYFCASSATGAGNTIYFGEGSWLTVV.

The genes are TRBV5-6 and TRBJ2-1; no clear D gene. Per germline, CDR1 SGHDT and CDR2 YYEEEE. V was shortened by 0 bases and J by 10 bases, with 11 bases between the two germline ends. CDR3 size: 13 residues. The CDR3 is CASSLGVSGEQFF. The CDR3 DNA reads as TGTGCCAGCAGCTTGGGGGTCTCTGGGGAGCAGTTCTTC.

The chain links TRBV2 to TRBJ2-1; D is uncertain. V dropped 11 bases and J dropped 2 bases, with 10 bases sitting between them. CDR3 length: 12 amino acids. Germline V gene data show CDR1 as SNHLY and CDR2 as FYNNEI. The CDR3 DNA is TGTGCCGGCGGAATAGCCTACAATGAGCAGTTCTTC. Protein: CAGGIAYNEQFF. Full variable domain (remainder filled in from reference TRBV2 and TRBJ2-1): EPEVTQTPSHQVTQMGQEVILRCVPISNHLYFYWYRQILGQKVEFLVSFYNNEISEKSEIFDDQFSVERPDGSNFTLKIRSTKLEDSAMYFCAGGIAYNEQFFGPGTRLTVL.

This chain joins TRBV6-5 and TRBJ1-3, with D hard to call. Germline CDR1 and CDR2: MNHEY and SVGAGI. V was cut by 5 bases and J by 4 bases, with 6 bases left in between. This CDR3 has 12 amino acids. CDR3 in DNA: TGTGCCAGCAGTGAAGGGGGAAACACCATATATTTT. Amino acid sequence: CASSEGGNTIYF.

In its sample, this clone was seen once. The chain carries TRBV7-2 and TRBJ2-5, with 7 nucleotides matching TRBD1. The J call may be faulty, since TRBJ2-7 better matches the DNA end. In germline, CDR1 is SGHTA, CDR2 FQGNSA. This CDR3 is 15 amino acids long. As DNA, the CDR3 is TGTGCCAGCAGCTTCGAGGGACAGTGGACCTACGAGCAGTACTTC. Encoded protein: CASSFEGQWTYEQYF.

The chain employs TRBV7-9 and TRBJ1-1, with D perhaps matching TRBD1 (5 bases). Looked up from germline, CDR1 is SEHNR and CDR2 is FQNEAQ (reference sequence). The length of the CDR3 is 13 residues. V lost 2 bases and J lost 9, with 13 bases in between. The CDR3 sequence: CASSLIGVGQAFF. CDR3 DNA sequence: TGTGCCAGCAGCTTAATAGGGGTCGGCCAAGCTTTCTTT. The complete variable domain, with remaining parts taken from reference TRBV7-9 and TRBJ1-1, reads DTGVSQNPRHKITKRGQNVTFRCDPISEHNRLYWYRQTLGQGPEFLTYFQNEAQLEKSRLLSDRFSAERPKGSFSTLEIQRTEQGDSAMYLCASSLIGVGQAFFGQGTRLTVV.

The CDR3 is CASSQAPRRPKGDEQFF. The DNA of the CDR3 is TGCGCCAGCAGCCAAGCACCAAGGAGGCCTAAAGGCGATGAGCAGTTCTTC. The chain couples TRBV4-3 to TRBJ2-1; the D gene is possibly TRBD2 (5 bases). Germline V gene sequence: CDR1 LGHNA, CDR2 YSLEER. V gave up 1 base and J gave up 8 bases, with 21 bases separating them. This CDR3 has 17 amino acids.

V and J are TRBV28 and TRBJ1-2, with 8 bases matching TRBD1. Germline CDR1 is MDHEN and CDR2 is SYDVKM. The CDR3 extends over 14 amino acids. Trimming cost V 1 base and J 7 bases; bases outside gene matches: 5. CDR3 amino acids: CASSLSPDRVGYTF. CDR3 nucleotide sequence: TGTGCCAGCAGTTTATCACCGGACAGGGTTGGCTACACCTTC.

V gene TRBV6-5 combines with J gene TRBJ1-1; D might be TRBD1 (6 bases). The germline V gene has CDR1 MNHEY and CDR2 SVGAGI. The CDR3 has 14 residues. The V end was cut by 0 bases, the J end by 3 bases, with 8 bases between. The CDR3 reads CASSYSNRDTEAFF. The DNA of the CDR3 is TGTGCCAGCAGTTACTCCAACAGGGACACTGAAGCTTTCTTT.

V usage is TRBV30 and J usage is TRBJ1-3; D is undetermined. Germline assignment: CDR1 GTSNPN and CDR2 SVGIG (reference sequence). The CDR3 extends over 16 amino acids. Trimming stripped 0 bases from V and 0 bases from J, with 12 bases between. CDR3 region: CAWSVRLTISGNTIYF. DNA of the CDR3: TGTGCCTGGAGTGTCCGGCTTACAATCTCTGGAAACACCATATATTTT.

The V gene is TRBV6-5, the J gene TRBJ2-5, with D perhaps matching TRBD2 (6 bases). The ends were cut back, 5 bases at V and 4 bases at J, with 14 bases in the middle. The germline V gene encodes CDR1 MNHEY and CDR2 SVGAGI. This CDR3 is 14 amino acids long. The CDR3: CASSAPEGGETQYF. The CDR3 DNA reads as TGTGCCAGCAGTGCCCCGGAGGGCGGAGAGACCCAGTACTTC.